This T cell receptor (beta chain) was recorded in a study of shared clonotypes between healthy human individuals. Study-level background: Plates per donor: three CD4 naive, three CD4 memory, two CD8 naive, one CD8 memory.

General study findings and limits: Non-shared clonotypes had lower generation probabilities than those shared by all four donors.

Some clones are missing from TCRdb's copy, which holds only in-frame ones; the method was immunoSEQ multiplex PCR. The sample includes about 2.1 million clones, 80% to 95% of them seen just once. Concerning this clone: The antigen remains undetermined.

Positively selected for CCR7, the CD45RO-negative cells used as naive CD8 cells excluded terminally differentiated effector memory CD45RA+ cells. There were no recent acute infections or vaccinations among the donors, who were healthy HIV-negative adults. The sequence was collected from a man aged 18 to 30 in good health. Some clones in this sample may be carry-over from other donors' samples. Sequencing input: naive CD8+ T cells from PBMCs.

The CDR3 region is CSVEEGTSGKVEQFF. Here the CDR3 DNA reads TGCAGCGTTGAAGAAGGGACTAGCGGGAAAGTTGAGCAGTTCTTC. This chain connects TRBV29-1 to TRBJ2-1, with 13 bases identical to TRBD2. Germline trimming cut 0 bases from V and 9 bases from J; bases unmatched to any gene: 5. This CDR3 spans 15 amino acids. Germline-derived CDR1 and CDR2 are SQVTM and ANQGSEA.